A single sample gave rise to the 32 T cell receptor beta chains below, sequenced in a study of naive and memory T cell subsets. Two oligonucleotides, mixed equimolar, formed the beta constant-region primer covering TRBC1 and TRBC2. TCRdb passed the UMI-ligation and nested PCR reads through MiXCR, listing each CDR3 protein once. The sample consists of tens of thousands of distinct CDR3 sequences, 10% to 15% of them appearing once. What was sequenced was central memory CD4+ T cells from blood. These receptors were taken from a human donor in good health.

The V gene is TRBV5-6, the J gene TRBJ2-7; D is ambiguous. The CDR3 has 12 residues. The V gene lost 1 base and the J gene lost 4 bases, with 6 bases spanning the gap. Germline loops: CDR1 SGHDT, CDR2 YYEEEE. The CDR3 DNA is TGTGCCAGCAGCTTGTCTCGTTACGAGCAGTACTTC. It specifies CASSLSRYEQYF.

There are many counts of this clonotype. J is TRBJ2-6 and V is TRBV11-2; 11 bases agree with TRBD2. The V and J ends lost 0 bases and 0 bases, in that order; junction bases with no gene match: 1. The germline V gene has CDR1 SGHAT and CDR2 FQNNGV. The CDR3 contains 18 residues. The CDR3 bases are TGTGCCAGCAGCTTAGAACTAGCGGGAGTCTCTGGGGCCAACGTCCTGACTTTC. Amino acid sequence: CASSLELAGVSGANVLTF.

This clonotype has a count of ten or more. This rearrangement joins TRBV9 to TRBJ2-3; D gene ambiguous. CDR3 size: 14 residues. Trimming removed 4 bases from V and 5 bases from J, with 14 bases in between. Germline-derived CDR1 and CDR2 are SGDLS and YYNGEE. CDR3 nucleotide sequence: TGTGCCAGCAGCTCAGACCCGTCGGGAGATACGCAGTATTTT. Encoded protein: CASSSDPSGDTQYF.

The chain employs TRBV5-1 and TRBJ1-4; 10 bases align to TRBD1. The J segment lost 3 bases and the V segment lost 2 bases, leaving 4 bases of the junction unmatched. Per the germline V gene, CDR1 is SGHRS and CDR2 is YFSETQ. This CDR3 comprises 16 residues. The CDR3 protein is CASSFGTGAANEKLFF. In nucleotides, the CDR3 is TGCGCCAGCAGCTTCGGGACAGGGGCGGCTAATGAAAAACTGTTTTTT. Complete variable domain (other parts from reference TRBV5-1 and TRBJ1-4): KAGVTQTPRYLIKTRGQQVTLSCSPISGHRSVSWYQQTPGQGLQFLFEYFSETQRNKGNFPGRFSGRQFSNSRSEMNVSTLELGDSALYLCASSFGTGAANEKLFFGSGTQLSVL.

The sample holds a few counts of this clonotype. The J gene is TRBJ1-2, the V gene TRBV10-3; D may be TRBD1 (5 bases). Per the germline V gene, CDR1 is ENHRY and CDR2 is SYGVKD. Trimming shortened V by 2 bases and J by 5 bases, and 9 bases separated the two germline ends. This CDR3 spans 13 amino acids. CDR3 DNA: TGTGCCATCAGTGAGCCTGGGACTTATGGCTACACCTTC. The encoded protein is CAISEPGTYGYTF.

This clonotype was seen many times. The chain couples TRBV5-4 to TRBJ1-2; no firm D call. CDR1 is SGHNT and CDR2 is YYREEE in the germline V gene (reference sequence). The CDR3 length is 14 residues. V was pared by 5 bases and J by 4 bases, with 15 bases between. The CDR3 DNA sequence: TGTGCCAGCAGTTCCCAATTCTCTTCCTATGGCTACACCTTC. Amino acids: CASSSQFSSYGYTF.

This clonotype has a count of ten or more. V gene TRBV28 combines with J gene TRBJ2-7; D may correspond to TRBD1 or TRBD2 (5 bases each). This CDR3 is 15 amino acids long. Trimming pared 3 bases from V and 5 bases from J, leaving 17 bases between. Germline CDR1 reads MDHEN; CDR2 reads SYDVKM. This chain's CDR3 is CASSLVKAGTDEQYF. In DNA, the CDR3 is TGTGCCAGCAGTTTGGTGAAGGCAGGGACGGACGAGCAGTACTTC.

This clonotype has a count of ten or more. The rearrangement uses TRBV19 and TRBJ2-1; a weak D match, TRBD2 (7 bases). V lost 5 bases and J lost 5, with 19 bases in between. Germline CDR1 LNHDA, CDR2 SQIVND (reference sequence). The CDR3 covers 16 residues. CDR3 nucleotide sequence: TGTGCCAGTAGTGCCTACAGGGTGGGGAGGGACAATGAGCAGTTCTTC. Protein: CASSAYRVGRDNEQFF.

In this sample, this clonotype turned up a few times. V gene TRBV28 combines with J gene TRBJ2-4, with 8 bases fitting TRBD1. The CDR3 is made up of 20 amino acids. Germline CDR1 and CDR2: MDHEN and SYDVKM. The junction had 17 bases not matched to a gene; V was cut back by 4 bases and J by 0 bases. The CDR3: CASSSVTGALDLLAKNIQYF. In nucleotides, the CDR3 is TGTGCCAGCAGTTCAGTGACAGGGGCCCTAGACCTACTAGCCAAAAACATTCAGTACTTC.

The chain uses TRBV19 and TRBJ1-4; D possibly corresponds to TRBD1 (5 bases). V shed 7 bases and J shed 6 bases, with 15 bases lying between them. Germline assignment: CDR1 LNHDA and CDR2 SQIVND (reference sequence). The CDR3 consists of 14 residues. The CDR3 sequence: CASTSGTGDEKLFF. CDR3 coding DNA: TGTGCCAGTACCTCCGGGACCGGAGATGAAAAACTGTTTTTT.

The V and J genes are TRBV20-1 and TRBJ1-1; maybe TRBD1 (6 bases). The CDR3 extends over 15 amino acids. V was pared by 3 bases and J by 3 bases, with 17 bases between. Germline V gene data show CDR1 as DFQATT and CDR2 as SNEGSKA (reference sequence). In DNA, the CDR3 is TGCAGTGCTAGCGGGGGGGCAGTTGGTCACACTGAAGCTTTCTTT. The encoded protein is CSASGGAVGHTEAFF.

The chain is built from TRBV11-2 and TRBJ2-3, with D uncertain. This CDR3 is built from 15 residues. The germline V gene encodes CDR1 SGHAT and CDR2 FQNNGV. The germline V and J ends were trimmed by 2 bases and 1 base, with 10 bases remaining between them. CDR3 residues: CASSLPGRGTDTQYF. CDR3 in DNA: TGTGCCAGCAGCTTACCTGGACGGGGCACAGATACGCAGTATTTT.

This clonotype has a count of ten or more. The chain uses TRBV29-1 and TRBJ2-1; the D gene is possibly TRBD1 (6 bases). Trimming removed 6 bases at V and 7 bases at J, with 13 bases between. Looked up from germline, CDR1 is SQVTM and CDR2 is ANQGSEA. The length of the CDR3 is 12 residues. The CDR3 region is CSVLSQGNEQFF. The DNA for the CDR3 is TGCAGCGTCCTCTCACAGGGTAATGAGCAGTTCTTC.

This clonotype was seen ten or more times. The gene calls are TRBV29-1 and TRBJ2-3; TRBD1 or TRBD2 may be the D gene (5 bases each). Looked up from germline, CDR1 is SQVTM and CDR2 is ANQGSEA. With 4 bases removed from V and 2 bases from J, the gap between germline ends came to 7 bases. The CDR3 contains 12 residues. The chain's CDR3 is CSVGGTTDTQYF. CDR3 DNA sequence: TGCAGCGTTGGGGGGACCACAGATACGCAGTATTTT.

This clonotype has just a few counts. The CDR3 DNA reads TGTGCCACCCGGGACAGCCAACAAGAGACCCAGTACTTC. Its translation: CATRDSQQETQYF. The chain has TRBV10-3 and TRBJ2-5; 7 bases agree with TRBD1. After removal of 10 bases from V and 2 bases from J, the junction contained 7 bases not matched to a gene. Germline CDR1 ENHRY, CDR2 SYGVKD. The CDR3 runs 13 residues.

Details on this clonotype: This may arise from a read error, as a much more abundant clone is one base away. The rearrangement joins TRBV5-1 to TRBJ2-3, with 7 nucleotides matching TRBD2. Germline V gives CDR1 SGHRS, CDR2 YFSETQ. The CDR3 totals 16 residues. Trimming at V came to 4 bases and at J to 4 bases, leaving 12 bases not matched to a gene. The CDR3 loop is CASSIRTGGSSDTQYF. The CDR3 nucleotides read TGCGCCAGCAGCATAAGGACTGGCGGGAGTTCAGATACGCAGTATTTT.

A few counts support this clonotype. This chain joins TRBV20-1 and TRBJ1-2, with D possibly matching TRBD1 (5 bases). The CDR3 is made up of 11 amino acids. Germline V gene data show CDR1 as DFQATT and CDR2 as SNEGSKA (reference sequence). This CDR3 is CSARQGGPNTF. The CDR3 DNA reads TGCAGCGCCAGGCAGGGAGGCCCAAACACCTTC.

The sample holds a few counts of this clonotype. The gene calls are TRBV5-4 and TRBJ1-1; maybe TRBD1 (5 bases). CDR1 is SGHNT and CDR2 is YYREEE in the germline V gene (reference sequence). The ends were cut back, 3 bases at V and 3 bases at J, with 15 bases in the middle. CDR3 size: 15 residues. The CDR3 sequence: CASSSRMGGDTEAFF. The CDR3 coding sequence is TGTGCCAGCAGCTCGCGGATGGGGGGGGACACTGAAGCTTTCTTT.

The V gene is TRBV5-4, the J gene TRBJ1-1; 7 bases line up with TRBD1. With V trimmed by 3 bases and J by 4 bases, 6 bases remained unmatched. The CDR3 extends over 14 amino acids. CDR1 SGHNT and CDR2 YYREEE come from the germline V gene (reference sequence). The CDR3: CASSSKGGGTEAFF. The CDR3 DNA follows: TGTGCCAGCAGCTCAAAAGGGGGCGGCACTGAAGCTTTCTTT.

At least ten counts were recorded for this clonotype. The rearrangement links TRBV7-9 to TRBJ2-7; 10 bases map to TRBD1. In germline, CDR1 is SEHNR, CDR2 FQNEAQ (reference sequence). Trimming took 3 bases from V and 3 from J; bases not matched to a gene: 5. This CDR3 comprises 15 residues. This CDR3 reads CASSFRGQGDYEQYF. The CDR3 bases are TGTGCCAGCAGCTTCCGAGGACAGGGGGACTACGAGCAGTACTTC.

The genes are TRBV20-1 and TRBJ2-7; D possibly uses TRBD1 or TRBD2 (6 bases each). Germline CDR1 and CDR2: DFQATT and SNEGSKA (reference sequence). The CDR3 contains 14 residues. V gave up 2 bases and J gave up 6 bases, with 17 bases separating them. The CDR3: CSARFGGRGTEQYF. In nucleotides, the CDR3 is TGCAGTGCTAGATTTGGGGGGCGCGGAACCGAGCAGTACTTC.

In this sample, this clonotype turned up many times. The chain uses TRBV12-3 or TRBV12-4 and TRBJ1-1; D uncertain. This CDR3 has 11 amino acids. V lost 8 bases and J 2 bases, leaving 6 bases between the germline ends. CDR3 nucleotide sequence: TGTGCCAGCCGTCGCAACACTGAAGCTTTCTTT. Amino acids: CASRRNTEAFF.

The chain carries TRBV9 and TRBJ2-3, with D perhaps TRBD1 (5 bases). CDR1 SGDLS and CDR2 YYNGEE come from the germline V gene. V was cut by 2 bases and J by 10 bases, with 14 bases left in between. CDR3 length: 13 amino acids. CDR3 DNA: TGTGCCAGCAGCGTGGGGCAACTGGCGGCGCAGTATTTT. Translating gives CASSVGQLAAQYF.

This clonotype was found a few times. CDR3 residues: CATSDFARRGGGDTQYF. CDR3 nucleotides: TGTGCCACCAGTGATTTCGCACGGAGGGGCGGAGGAGATACGCAGTATTTT. The chain recombines TRBV24-1 with TRBJ2-3, with a weak D call TRBD2 (6 bases). V was trimmed by 1 base and J by 5 bases, leaving 18 bases between them. This CDR3 spans 17 amino acids. CDR1 and CDR2 from the germline V gene are KGHDR and SFDVKD.

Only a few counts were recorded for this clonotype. The CDR3 protein is CAWSPTFWDSALNTEAFF. The CDR3 region has the DNA TGTGCCTGGAGTCCGACCTTTTGGGACAGTGCCCTGAACACTGAAGCTTTCTTT. The chain joins TRBV30 to TRBJ1-1; 7 nucleotides agree with TRBD1. The CDR3 is 18 residues long. The V gene end was trimmed by 2 bases and the J gene end by 0 bases; junction bases not matched to a gene: 15. From germline, CDR1 is GTSNPN and CDR2 SVGIG (reference sequence).

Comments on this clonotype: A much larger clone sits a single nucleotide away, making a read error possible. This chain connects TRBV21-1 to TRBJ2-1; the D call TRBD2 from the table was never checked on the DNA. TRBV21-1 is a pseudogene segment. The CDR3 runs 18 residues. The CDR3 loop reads CASSNNLAREHPRDEQFF. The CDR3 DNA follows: TGTGCCAGCAGCAACAACCTAGCGCGGGAGCATCCAAGGGATGAGCAGTTCTTC.

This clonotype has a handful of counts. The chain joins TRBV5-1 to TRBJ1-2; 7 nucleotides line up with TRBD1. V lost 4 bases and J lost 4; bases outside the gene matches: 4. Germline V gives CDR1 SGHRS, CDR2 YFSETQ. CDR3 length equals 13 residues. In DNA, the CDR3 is TGCGCCAGCAGCGCGGGGACAGTCTATGGCTACACCTTC. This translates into CASSAGTVYGYTF. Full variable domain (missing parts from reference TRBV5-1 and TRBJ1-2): KAGVTQTPRYLIKTRGQQVTLSCSPISGHRSVSWYQQTPGQGLQFLFEYFSETQRNKGNFPGRFSGRQFSNSRSEMNVSTLELGDSALYLCASSAGTVYGYTFGSGTRLTVV.

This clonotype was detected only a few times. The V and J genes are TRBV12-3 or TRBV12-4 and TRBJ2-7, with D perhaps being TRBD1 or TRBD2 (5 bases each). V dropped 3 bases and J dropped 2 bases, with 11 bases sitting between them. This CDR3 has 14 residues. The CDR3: CASSFGTDTYEQYF. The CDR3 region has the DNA TGTGCCAGCAGTTTCGGGACCGACACCTACGAGCAGTACTTC.

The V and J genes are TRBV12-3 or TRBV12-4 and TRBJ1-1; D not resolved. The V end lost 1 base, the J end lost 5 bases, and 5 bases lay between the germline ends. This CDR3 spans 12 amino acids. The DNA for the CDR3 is TGTGCCAGCAGTTTAGGTTGGACTGAAGCTTTCTTT. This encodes CASSLGWTEAFF.

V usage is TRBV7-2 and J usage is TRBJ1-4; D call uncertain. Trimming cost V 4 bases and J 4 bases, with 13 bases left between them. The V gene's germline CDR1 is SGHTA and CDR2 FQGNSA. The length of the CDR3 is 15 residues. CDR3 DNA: TGTGCCAGCAGCTCCGGGGTGAGATATAATGAAAAACTGTTTTTT. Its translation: CASSSGVRYNEKLFF. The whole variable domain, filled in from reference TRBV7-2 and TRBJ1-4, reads GAGVSQSPSNKVTEKGKDVELRCDPISGHTALYWYRQSLGQGLEFLIYFQGNSAPDKSGLPSDRFSAERTGGSVSTLTIQRTQQEDSAVYLCASSSGVRYNEKLFFGSGTQLSVL.

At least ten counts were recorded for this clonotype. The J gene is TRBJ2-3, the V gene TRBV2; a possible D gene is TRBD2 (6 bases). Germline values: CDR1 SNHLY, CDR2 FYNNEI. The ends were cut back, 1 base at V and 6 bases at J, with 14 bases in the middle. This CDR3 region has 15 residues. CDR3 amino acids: CASSEDGGSPDTQYF. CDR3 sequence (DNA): TGTGCCAGCAGTGAAGATGGAGGGAGCCCGGATACGCAGTATTTT.

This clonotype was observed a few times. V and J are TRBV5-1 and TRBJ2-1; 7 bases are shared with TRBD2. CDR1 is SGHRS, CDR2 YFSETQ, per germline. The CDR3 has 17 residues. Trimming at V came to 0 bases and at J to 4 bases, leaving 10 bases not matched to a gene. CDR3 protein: CASSLALRGSGYNEQFF. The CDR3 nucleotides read TGCGCCAGCAGCTTGGCCTTGCGCGGGAGCGGATACAATGAGCAGTTCTTC. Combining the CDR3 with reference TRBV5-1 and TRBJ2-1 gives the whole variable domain KAGVTQTPRYLIKTRGQQVTLSCSPISGHRSVSWYQQTPGQGLQFLFEYFSETQRNKGNFPGRFSGRQFSNSRSEMNVSTLELGDSALYLCASSLALRGSGYNEQFFGPGTRLTVL.